These T cell receptor beta chains were read from a single sample in a study of cytomegalovirus exposure and HLA in healthy donors. TCRdb's copy holds only in-frame clones and misses some; the assay was immunoSEQ multiplex PCR. The sample consists of 90,000 to 150,000 clones, 70% to 90% of them appearing once. The sample taken for sequencing was PBMCs. The receptor set was obtained from a woman in her late teens or twenties in good health and CMV-seropositive. CDR3s include the opening cysteine and the closing phenylalanine or tryptophan. A D gene is named only where the DNA matches it firmly. Clone size is not always given. Where it is, it says once, few, many or a class for expanded clones.

v_gene	j_gene	abundance	d_gene	CDR3aa
TRBV7-2	TRBJ2-1	NA	TRBD1	CASSFRITGGRSYNEQFF
TRBV28	TRBJ1-3	NA	NA	CASISATGLSGNTIYF
TRBV2	TRBJ2-1	NA	NA	CASSAPPQLGFGENEQFF
TRBV2	TRBJ2-1	NA	NA	CASIQTAGDEQFF
TRBV2	TRBJ2-7	NA	NA	CASSANRGDYYEQYF
TRBV6-5	TRBJ1-5	NA	NA	CASRSWEGQPQHF
TRBV5-1	TRBJ2-1	NA	TRBD2	CASSTAGKLAGGPRSVYNEQFF
TRBV6-1	TRBJ2-7	NA	NA	CASSGNRFSYEQYF
TRBV7-2	TRBJ1-2	NA	NA	CASSWDTGLGYTF
TRBV11-3	TRBJ1-2	once	TRBD1	CASSLRGQGYYGYTF
TRBV29-1	TRBJ2-5	NA	TRBD2	CSVVASGNQETQYF
TRBV25-1	TRBJ1-1	NA	TRBD1	CASSETGVNTEAFF
TRBV18	TRBJ2-4	NA	TRBD1	CASSPYRDRFKNIQYF
TRBV19	TRBJ1-1	NA	NA	CASRKGVANTEAFF
TRBV11-2	TRBJ1-2	many	NA	CASSQESGPYGYTF
TRBV2	TRBJ2-7	NA	TRBD2	CASSAGLAGNYEQYF
TRBV9	TRBJ2-1	NA	NA	CASSVAETPYNEQFF
TRBV6-1	TRBJ2-7	NA	NA	CASSEYRQALYEQYF
TRBV7-8	TRBJ1-2	few	NA	CASSLGSGSMGYTF
TRBV6-1	TRBJ1-2	NA	NA	CASSQRPRYYGYTF
TRBV6-1	TRBJ2-7	once	NA	CASSEIREQQYF
TRBV16	TRBJ1-1	NA	TRBD1	CASSQSGQGNTEAFF
TRBV6-5	TRBJ2-4	once	NA	CASSFRGFGIQYF
TRBV15	TRBJ2-1	once	TRBD2	CATSRERLAGGGEQFF
TRBV19	TRBJ1-5	NA	NA	CASSIGGGQPQHF
TRBV18	TRBJ1-2	NA	TRBD1	CASSPPAGTGRGYTF
TRBV30	TRBJ1-3	once	TRBD1	CAWSTGQPSSGNTIYF
TRBV14	TRBJ1-1	NA	TRBD1	CASSFLGTGGTEAFF
TRBV5-4	TRBJ2-4	NA	TRBD2	CASSLAASGTKNIQYF
TRBV2	TRBJ2-5	NA	NA	CASSTSAGMGGETQYF
TRBV19	TRBJ1-5	NA	TRBD1	CASGTPGTGHNQPQHF
TRBV10-3	TRBJ2-7	NA	TRBD1	CAISDDRGGDEQYF
TRBV25-1	TRBJ2-2	NA	NA	CASSVTTGAGELFF
TRBV30	TRBJ1-5	NA	TRBD1	CASGTGSNQPQHF
TRBV6-6	TRBJ1-2	NA	NA	CASGSQGYYGYTF
TRBV7-9	TRBJ2-5	NA	TRBD2	CASSLTSGMKTQYF
TRBV6-1	TRBJ1-2	NA	NA	CASSEGVVAGFYGYTF
TRBV30	TRBJ2-7	NA	TRBD1	CAWRAWDRGSDEQYF
TRBV18	TRBJ1-1	NA	TRBD1	CASSETGAERTEAFF
TRBV2	TRBJ2-3	NA	TRBD1	CASSERARGRLTDTQYF
TRBV18	TRBJ2-5	once	TRBD1	CASSPVTGAQETQYF
TRBV5-1	TRBJ2-2	NA	NA	CASSLVGADTGELFF
TRBV27	TRBJ2-7	NA	TRBD1	CASSPRQGAYEQYF
TRBV7-2	TRBJ2-7	NA	NA	CASSLEASVSYEQYF
TRBV30	TRBJ1-2	NA	NA	CAWRAEGLYSYTF
TRBV19	TRBJ2-7	NA	NA	CASRVEGGREQYF
TRBV6-5	TRBJ1-2	once	NA	CASSYLGLYGYTF
TRBV27	TRBJ1-1	NA	NA	CASSLWGGNTEAFF